These 23 T cell receptor beta chains were all obtained from the same sample, sequenced in a study of blood T cell repertoires in COVID-19. Sequenced by immunoSEQ multiplex PCR; TCRdb stores in-frame clones only, minus some. The sample has roughly 180,000 clones, less than 90% seen once. Sequencing input: peripheral blood. The receptors originated from a man aged 65 to 85 with active or convalescent COVID-19.

V usage is TRBV18 and J usage is TRBJ1-3; TRBD1 agrees at 7 bases. After removal of 9 bases from V and 0 bases from J, the junction contained 5 bases not matched to a gene. The CDR3 length is 14 residues. Germline lookup yields CDR1 KGHSH and CDR2 LQKENI. The CDR3 spells CASWDSSSGNTIYF. The CDR3 DNA reads TGTGCCAGTTGGGACAGTAGCTCTGGAAACACCATATATTTT.

The J gene is TRBJ2-4, the V gene TRBV19, with D possibly being TRBD2 (7 bases). The V gene lost 5 bases and the J gene lost 0 bases, with 23 bases spanning the gap. Germline-derived CDR1 and CDR2 are LNHDA and SQIVND (reference sequence). This CDR3 has 19 residues. Here the CDR3 reads CASSGGAGRSRIAKNIQYF. In DNA form, the CDR3 reads TGTGCCAGTAGTGGGGGGGCAGGGCGCTCCCGGATAGCCAAAAACATTCAGTACTTC.

The chain has TRBV11-2 and TRBJ2-5; D might be TRBD2 (6 bases). V gave up 1 base and J gave up 2 bases, with 11 bases separating them. CDR1 and CDR2 (germline): SGHAT, FQNNGV. The CDR3 spans 15 residues. CDR3 DNA: TGTGCCAGCAGCTTAGGTACCGGAGGGCAAGAGACCCAGTACTTC. Translating it yields CASSLGTGGQETQYF.

The chain employs TRBV18 and TRBJ1-3; D uncertain. Germline assignment: CDR1 KGHSH and CDR2 LQKENI. With 2 bases removed from V and 4 bases from J, the gap between germline ends came to 12 bases. The CDR3 loop spans 15 amino acids. The CDR3 DNA sequence: TGTGCCAGCTCACCAGCTACCCAGGTGGGAAACACCATATATTTT. Protein: CASSPATQVGNTIYF.

This sequence joins TRBV28 and TRBJ2-7, with D maybe TRBD2 (6 bases). Per germline, CDR1 MDHEN and CDR2 SYDVKM. The CDR3 totals 19 residues. With 6 bases removed from V and 0 bases from J, the gap between germline ends came to 27 bases. The CDR3 region has the DNA TGTGCCAGCAGCTACACAAGTCGGGGACTGATCGACCACTCCTACGAGCAGTACTTC. It specifies CASSYTSRGLIDHSYEQYF. Full variable domain (missing parts from reference TRBV28 and TRBJ2-7): DVKVTQSSRYLVKRTGEKVFLECVQDMDHENMFWYRQDPGLGLRLIYFSYDVKMKEKGDIPEGYSVSREKKERFSLILESASTNQTSMYLCASSYTSRGLIDHSYEQYFGPGTRLTVT.

The chain joins TRBV6-2 or TRBV6-3 to TRBJ1-2; TRBD1 is a possible D gene (5 bases). Germline lookup yields CDR1 MNHEY and CDR2 SVGEGT. The length of the CDR3 is 14 residues. The V and J ends lost 6 bases and 7 bases respectively, with 18 bases between them. CDR3 nucleotide sequence: TGTGCCAGCAGCCTAAAACATAATACAGGTGGCTACACCTTC. It translates to CASSLKHNTGGYTF.

The J gene is TRBJ2-5, the V gene TRBV6-2 or TRBV6-3, with no clear D. Trimming took 5 bases from V and 5 from J, leaving 18 bases between them. The CDR3 runs 15 residues. Germline V gene sequence: CDR1 MNHEY, CDR2 SVGEGT. The CDR3 is CASSGETPPRETQYF. The CDR3 DNA reads as TGTGCCAGCAGTGGTGAAACCCCTCCTCGGGAGACCCAGTACTTC.

J is TRBJ2-7 and V is TRBV10-1, with TRBD1 matching 7 bases. With 2 bases clipped from V and 3 bases from J, the junction kept 7 bases outside the gene matches. CDR3 length: 15 amino acids. CDR1 is WNHNN, CDR2 SYGVQD, per germline (reference sequence). CDR3: CASSEKVGGIYEQYF. The DNA of the CDR3 is TGCGCCAGCAGTGAGAAAGTAGGGGGCATCTACGAGCAGTACTTC.

In nucleotides, the CDR3 is TGTGCCTCCAGGACAGGATCCTCTGGAAACACCATATATTTT. Protein: CASRTGSSGNTIYF. The gene calls are TRBV30 and TRBJ1-3, with 7 bases aligning to TRBD1. The J segment lost 0 bases and the V segment lost 7 bases, leaving 6 bases of the junction unmatched. Germline CDR1 GTSNPN, CDR2 SVGIG (reference sequence). The CDR3 is 14 residues long.

The chain has TRBV19 and TRBJ2-1; D perhaps matches TRBD2 (5 bases). Trimming shortened V by 7 bases and J by 4 bases, and 17 bases separated the two germline ends. Looked up from germline, CDR1 is LNHDA and CDR2 is SQIVND (reference sequence). The CDR3 covers 15 residues. Written as DNA, the CDR3 is TGTGCCAGTAAAGCGGCAGGAACCCAGTACAATGAGCAGTTCTTC. Translated, it gives CASKAAGTQYNEQFF.

This clone was detected only once. V is TRBV6-5 and J is TRBJ1-1; possibly TRBD1 for D (5 bases). The CDR3 length is 11 residues. In germline, CDR1 is MNHEY, CDR2 SVGAGI. Trimming removed 7 bases at V and 9 bases at J, with 12 bases between. The CDR3 protein is CASKEGVQAFF. The DNA for the CDR3 is TGTGCCAGCAAAGAAGGGGTACAAGCTTTCTTT.

The rearrangement links TRBV5-4 to TRBJ1-1; 10 bases fit TRBD1. The CDR3 consists of 14 residues. Germline V CDR1 and CDR2: SGHNT, YYREEE (reference sequence). V lost 5 bases to trimming and J lost 2 bases; unmatched junction nucleotides: 3. This chain's CDR3 is CASRRDRGNTEAFF. CDR3 DNA sequence: TGTGCCAGCAGGAGGGACAGGGGAAACACTGAAGCTTTCTTT.

The chain joins TRBV7-8 to TRBJ2-3, with 7 bases aligning to TRBD2. Germline V CDR1 and CDR2: SGHVS, FQNEAQ. V gave up 8 bases and J gave up 3 bases; unmatched junction bases: 17. The length of the CDR3 is 17 residues. CDR3 sequence reads: CASRGISGSSGTDTQYF. The CDR3 bases are TGTGCCAGCCGCGGAATTAGCGGGTCTTCGGGGACAGATACGCAGTATTTT. Together with reference TRBV7-8 and TRBJ2-3, the CDR3 gives the full variable domain: GAGVSQSPRYKVAKRGQDVALRCDPISGHVSLFWYQQALGQGPEFLTYFQNEAQLDKSGLPSDRFFAERPEGSVSTLKIQRTQQEDSAVYLCASRGISGSSGTDTQYFGPGTRLTVL.

V gene TRBV5-4 combines with J gene TRBJ1-3; TRBD1 might be the D (6 bases). V lost 4 bases and J 0 bases, leaving 17 bases between the germline ends. Germline lookup yields CDR1 SGHNT and CDR2 YYREEE (reference sequence). The CDR3 consists of 17 residues. This chain's CDR3 is CASSQGGAHISGNTIYF. The CDR3 bases are TGTGCCAGCAGCCAAGGGGGGGCCCACATCTCTGGAAACACCATATATTTT. Filled out from reference TRBV5-4 and TRBJ1-3, the complete variable domain reads ETGVTQSPTHLIKTRGQQVTLRCSSQSGHNTVSWYQQALGQGPQFIFQYYREEENGRGNFPPRFSGLQFPNYSSELNVNALELDDSALYLCASSQGGAHISGNTIYFGEGSWLTVV.

The chain carries TRBV6-2 or TRBV6-3 and TRBJ2-7; no definite D call. Germline values: CDR1 MNHEY, CDR2 SVGEGT. The CDR3 extends over 12 amino acids. Trimming removed 5 bases at V and 7 bases at J, with 12 bases between. CDR3 protein: CASSPWPWEQYF. CDR3 coding DNA: TGTGCCAGCAGTCCCTGGCCTTGGGAGCAGTACTTC.

The chain couples TRBV3-1 (or the pseudogene TRBV3-2) to TRBJ1-3; the match to TRBD1 covers 9 bases. The V and J ends lost 3 bases and 3 bases, in that order; junction bases with no gene match: 0. Germline V gene lookup returns CDR1 LGHDT and CDR2 YNNKEL (reference sequence). This CDR3 is built from 14 residues. The CDR3 sequence is CASSQDRGGNTIYF. CDR3 in DNA: TGTGCCAGCAGCCAGGACAGGGGTGGAAACACCATATATTTT.

The V and J genes are TRBV29-1 and TRBJ2-3; 9 bases fit TRBD2. This CDR3 has 15 amino acids. After removal of 3 bases from V and 6 bases from J, the junction contained 10 bases not matched to a gene. The germline gives CDR1 SQVTM, CDR2 ANQGSEA. DNA for the CDR3: TGCAGCGTTGACGGGCTAGCGGGATCCCTGGATACGCAGTATTTT. It codes for CSVDGLAGSLDTQYF.

This chain uses TRBV4-1 with TRBJ2-7; possible D gene TRBD2, 6 bases. Per germline, CDR1 MGHRA and CDR2 YSYEKL. Trimming cost V 0 bases and J 1 base, with 10 bases left between them. The CDR3 totals 15 residues. The CDR3, as DNA: TGCGCCAGCAGCCAAGAATGGGAGGCATCCTACGAGCAGTACTTC. Amino acids: CASSQEWEASYEQYF.

The rearrangement joins TRBV30 to TRBJ2-1, with D maybe TRBD1 (5 bases). V dropped 2 bases and J dropped 2 bases, with 10 bases sitting between them. This CDR3 contains 14 residues. Germline loops: CDR1 GTSNPN, CDR2 SVGIG (reference sequence). CDR3 amino acids: CAWSQGGTYNEQFF. The CDR3 coding sequence is TGTGCCTGGAGTCAGGGCGGCACCTACAATGAGCAGTTCTTC.

This chain uses TRBV6-5 with TRBJ2-1, with TRBD2 matching over 9 bases. The CDR3 consists of 14 residues. Per germline, CDR1 MNHEY and CDR2 SVGAGI. The ends lost 6 bases at V and 7 bases at J; junction bases unmatched: 7. The CDR3 DNA reads as TGTGCCAGCAGACCCGCGGGAGGGCCTAATGAGCAGTTCTTC. Translated: CASRPAGGPNEQFF.

The CDR3 protein is CASSAETSGYEQYF. The DNA of the CDR3 is TGTGCCAGCAGCGCCGAGACTAGCGGCTACGAGCAGTACTTC. The rearrangement joins TRBV9 to TRBJ2-7; 9 nucleotides line up with TRBD2. The V gene end was trimmed by 3 bases and the J gene end by 3 bases; junction bases not matched to a gene: 4. CDR1 and CDR2 (germline): SGDLS, YYNGEE. The CDR3 runs to 14 residues. The full variable domain, completed using reference TRBV9 and TRBJ2-7, is DSGVTQTPKHLITATGQRVTLRCSPRSGDLSVYWYQQSLDQGLQFLIQYYNGEERAKGNILERFSAQQFPDLHSELNLSSLELGDSALYFCASSAETSGYEQYFGPGTRLTVT.

The chain employs TRBV19 and TRBJ1-1; D ambiguous. V was trimmed by 6 bases and J by 0 bases, leaving 5 bases between them. Germline CDR1 is LNHDA and CDR2 is SQIVND (reference sequence). The CDR3 spans 12 residues. Written as DNA, the CDR3 is TGTGCCAGTAGCTTTCTGAACACTGAAGCTTTCTTT. This translates into CASSFLNTEAFF. Variable domain in full (rest from reference TRBV19 and TRBJ1-1): DGGITQSPKYLFRKEGQNVTLSCEQNLNHDAMYWYRQDPGQGLRLIYYSQIVNDFQKGDIAEGYSVSREKKESFPLTVTSAQKNPTAFYLCASSFLNTEAFFGQGTRLTVV.

The chain employs TRBV6-5 and TRBJ2-3, with 8 nucleotides matching TRBD2. The V gene end was trimmed by 6 bases and the J gene end by 2 bases; junction bases not matched to a gene: 7. CDR3 length: 15 amino acids. The germline V gene encodes CDR1 MNHEY and CDR2 SVGAGI. The CDR3 reads CASRTGLADTDTQYF. The DNA of the CDR3 is TGTGCCAGCAGGACAGGACTAGCCGACACAGATACGCAGTATTTT.